This is a list of T cell receptor beta chains from one sample in a study of cytomegalovirus exposure and HLA in healthy donors. Produced via immunoSEQ multiplex PCR; TCRdb's table is partial and in-frame only. This sample has some 100,000 clones, with approximately 73% found just once. Sequencing input: PBMCs. The origin of the receptors is a woman in her forties or fifties in good health and CMV-seropositive. CDR3s include the opening cysteine and the closing phenylalanine or tryptophan. A D gene is named only where the DNA matches it firmly. Size values are once, few and many counts, or a class for expanded clones, and some rows have none.

J gene: TRBJ1-5; clone size: .; V gene: TRBV6-5; D gene: .; CDR3 protein: CASREQNNQPQHF; CDR3 DNA: TGTGCCAGCAGAGAACAGAACAATCAGCCCCAGCATTTT
J gene: TRBJ2-7; clone size: .; V gene: TRBV29-1; D gene: TRBD1; CDR3 protein: CSVVRDRDNEQYF; CDR3 DNA: TGCAGCGTGGTCCGGGACAGGGACAACGAGCAGTACTTC
J gene: TRBJ2-1; clone size: .; V gene: TRBV19; D gene: .; CDR3 protein: CATSFVGGNEQFF; CDR3 DNA: TGTGCCACCTCCTTCGTTGGGGGGAATGAGCAGTTCTTC
J gene: TRBJ1-2; clone size: .; V gene: TRBV6-4; D gene: .; CDR3 protein: CASSDGGAMGYTF; CDR3 DNA: TGTGCCAGCAGTGATGGGGGGGCGATGGGCTACACCTTC
J gene: TRBJ2-2; clone size: .; V gene: TRBV15; D gene: TRBD1; CDR3 protein: CATSPLGQGETGELFF; CDR3 DNA: TGTGCCACCAGCCCCCTGGGGCAGGGGGAAACCGGGGAGCTGTTTTTT
J gene: TRBJ2-3; clone size: .; V gene: TRBV9; D gene: TRBD2; CDR3 protein: CASSVASGGTDTQYF; CDR3 DNA: TGTGCCAGCAGCGTTGCTAGCGGGGGCACAGATACGCAGTATTTT
J gene: TRBJ2-2; clone size: .; V gene: TRBV7-9; D gene: .; CDR3 protein: CASSARANTGELFF; CDR3 DNA: TGTGCCAGCAGCGCAAGAGCGAACACCGGGGAGCTGTTTTTT
J gene: TRBJ2-1; clone size: .; V gene: TRBV2; D gene: TRBD2; CDR3 protein: CAITLREGENEQFF; CDR3 DNA: TGTGCCATAACGCTTCGGGAGGGGGAGAATGAGCAGTTCTTC
J gene: TRBJ2-3; clone size: few; V gene: TRBV6-1; D gene: TRBD1; CDR3 protein: CASSDEGARADTQYF; CDR3 DNA: TGTGCCAGCAGTGATGAGGGGGCTCGCGCAGATACGCAGTATTTT
J gene: TRBJ1-3; clone size: few; V gene: TRBV2; D gene: .; CDR3 protein: CASSREVTASVGSGNTIYF; CDR3 DNA: TGTGCCAGCAGCCGTGAGGTGACAGCGTCCGTAGGCTCTGGAAACACCATATATTTT
J gene: TRBJ2-1; clone size: few; V gene: TRBV7-9; D gene: .; CDR3 protein: CSSSFEYEQFF; CDR3 DNA: TGTTCCAGCAGCTTCGAGTACGAGCAGTTCTTC
J gene: TRBJ2-3; clone size: .; V gene: TRBV2; D gene: TRBD1; CDR3 protein: CASSAGTGSTDTQYF; CDR3 DNA: TGTGCCAGCAGTGCCGGGACAGGCAGCACAGATACGCAGTATTTT
J gene: TRBJ2-7; clone size: .; V gene: TRBV25-1; D gene: .; CDR3 protein: CASSDDSFFKNEQYF; CDR3 DNA: TGTGCCAGCAGTGATGACAGTTTTTTCAAAAACGAGCAGTACTTC
J gene: TRBJ1-1; clone size: .; V gene: TRBV28; D gene: .; CDR3 protein: CASILLGGKNTEAFF; CDR3 DNA: TGTGCCAGCATCCTTTTGGGGGGAAAGAACACTGAAGCTTTCTTT
J gene: TRBJ2-3; clone size: .; V gene: TRBV2; D gene: TRBD1; CDR3 protein: CASAQSGTGGTDTQYF; CDR3 DNA: TGTGCCAGCGCTCAATCGGGGACAGGGGGCACAGATACGCAGTATTTT
J gene: TRBJ1-1; clone size: .; V gene: TRBV6-6; D gene: .; CDR3 protein: CASSATYGDTEAFF; CDR3 DNA: TGTGCCAGCAGTGCAACATACGGGGACACTGAAGCTTTCTTT
J gene: TRBJ1-2; clone size: .; V gene: TRBV9; D gene: TRBD1; CDR3 protein: CASNRQGSYGYTF; CDR3 DNA: TGTGCCAGCAACCGACAGGGAAGCTATGGCTACACCTTC
J gene: TRBJ1-2; clone size: .; V gene: TRBV4-1; D gene: .; CDR3 protein: CASSQFRVRVRTNYGYTF; CDR3 DNA: TGCGCCAGCAGCCAATTCAGGGTTCGGGTCCGGACTAACTATGGCTACACCTTC
J gene: TRBJ2-7; clone size: .; V gene: TRBV5-4; D gene: TRBD1; CDR3 protein: CASSAPGQGVFEQYF; CDR3 DNA: TGTGCCAGCAGCGCTCCGGGACAGGGGGTATTCGAGCAGTACTTC
J gene: TRBJ1-2; clone size: .; V gene: TRBV6-5; D gene: TRBD1; CDR3 protein: CASSGGTENYGYTF; CDR3 DNA: TGTGCCAGCAGCGGAGGGACAGAAAACTATGGCTACACCTTC
J gene: TRBJ1-1; clone size: .; V gene: TRBV5-1; D gene: TRBD1; CDR3 protein: CASSLESWDRGRGGTEAFF; CDR3 DNA: TGCGCCAGCAGCTTGGAGAGCTGGGACAGGGGGCGAGGGGGCACTGAAGCTTTCTTT
J gene: TRBJ2-3; clone size: once; V gene: TRBV4-2; D gene: .; CDR3 protein: CASSPGDDTQYF; CDR3 DNA: TGTGCCAGCAGCCCAGGCGACGATACGCAGTATTTT
J gene: TRBJ2-1; clone size: .; V gene: TRBV6-1; D gene: TRBD2; CDR3 protein: CASNQLAGGYNEQFF; CDR3 DNA: TGTGCCAGCAATCAACTAGCGGGGGGGTACAATGAGCAGTTCTTC
J gene: TRBJ1-1; clone size: .; V gene: TRBV5-1; D gene: TRBD1; CDR3 protein: CASSRAGQGERLGTEAFF; CDR3 DNA: TGCGCCAGCAGCCGGGCGGGACAGGGGGAGAGGTTGGGCACTGAAGCTTTCTTT
J gene: TRBJ2-7; clone size: .; V gene: TRBV13; D gene: TRBD1; CDR3 protein: CASKRQGSYEQYF; CDR3 DNA: TGTGCCAGCAAGAGACAGGGGTCGTACGAGCAGTACTTC
J gene: TRBJ2-1; clone size: .; V gene: TRBV25-1; D gene: .; CDR3 protein: CASSEAPPGNEQFF; CDR3 DNA: TGTGCCAGCAGCGAGGCCCCCCCGGGCAATGAGCAGTTCTTC
J gene: TRBJ2-5; clone size: few; V gene: TRBV4-1; D gene: TRBD2; CDR3 protein: CASSQGTSGWETQYF; CDR3 DNA: TGCGCCAGCAGCCAAGGGACTAGCGGGTGGGAGACCCAGTACTTC
J gene: TRBJ2-7; clone size: .; V gene: TRBV5-5; D gene: .; CDR3 protein: CASSTNLRDSYEQYF; CDR3 DNA: TGTGCCAGCAGCACAAATCTCCGGGACTCCTACGAGCAGTACTTC
J gene: TRBJ1-6; clone size: .; V gene: TRBV9; D gene: .; CDR3 protein: CASSAGGRGALYSPLHF; CDR3 DNA: TGTGCCAGCAGCGCCGGGGGTAGGGGAGCCCTCTATTCACCCCTCCACTTT
J gene: TRBJ2-1; clone size: .; V gene: TRBV6-6; D gene: TRBD2; CDR3 protein: CASSYSGSSYNEQFF; CDR3 DNA: TGTGCCAGCAGTTATAGCGGGAGTTCCTACAATGAGCAGTTCTTC
J gene: TRBJ2-7; clone size: .; V gene: TRBV4-2; D gene: TRBD2; CDR3 protein: CASSQDLAGTGEQYF; CDR3 DNA: TGTGCCAGCAGCCAAGACCTAGCGGGGACGGGGGAGCAGTACTTC
J gene: TRBJ1-2; clone size: .; V gene: TRBV19; D gene: TRBD1; CDR3 protein: CASITRDRGRGYTF; CDR3 DNA: TGTGCCAGTATTACCCGGGACAGGGGACGGGGCTACACCTTC
J gene: TRBJ1-5; clone size: .; V gene: TRBV5-6; D gene: .; CDR3 protein: CASSLGRRGDWGQPQHF; CDR3 DNA: TGTGCCAGCAGCTTGGGTCGCAGGGGAGACTGGGGTCAGCCCCAGCATTTT
J gene: TRBJ2-7; clone size: .; V gene: TRBV5-1; D gene: .; CDR3 protein: CASSLGLAFPQDEQYF; CDR3 DNA: TGCGCCAGCAGCTTGGGGCTAGCCTTTCCTCAGGACGAGCAGTACTTC
J gene: TRBJ2-7; clone size: .; V gene: TRBV6-1; D gene: TRBD2; CDR3 protein: CASSERGGLLPTTYEQYF; CDR3 DNA: TGTGCCAGCAGTGAAAGGGGAGGGCTACTCCCGACTACCTACGAGCAGTACTTC
J gene: TRBJ2-7; clone size: .; V gene: TRBV9; D gene: .; CDR3 protein: CASSVGRGLSYEQYF; CDR3 DNA: TGTGCCAGCAGCGTAGGAAGAGGGTTGTCCTACGAGCAGTACTTC
J gene: TRBJ2-5; clone size: .; V gene: TRBV6-1; D gene: TRBD2; CDR3 protein: CASKLAGKETQYF; CDR3 DNA: TGTGCCAGCAAACTAGCGGGGAAAGAGACCCAGTACTTC
J gene: TRBJ2-1; clone size: .; V gene: TRBV5-5; D gene: .; CDR3 protein: CASSSGTREQFF; CDR3 DNA: TGTGCCAGCAGCTCCGGGACTCGTGAGCAGTTCTTC
J gene: TRBJ2-1; clone size: .; V gene: TRBV7-9; D gene: TRBD2; CDR3 protein: CASSLVRDYTHEQFF; CDR3 DNA: TGTGCCAGCAGCTTAGTACGGGACTATACCCATGAGCAGTTCTTC
J gene: TRBJ2-7; clone size: .; V gene: TRBV7-8; D gene: TRBD2; CDR3 protein: CASSLTSGGTYEQYF; CDR3 DNA: TGTGCCAGCAGCTTGACTAGCGGGGGAACTTACGAGCAGTACTTC
J gene: TRBJ1-1; clone size: few; V gene: TRBV6-5; D gene: .; CDR3 protein: CASSRGPGNTEAFF; CDR3 DNA: TGTGCCAGCAGTCGGGGTCCAGGGAACACTGAAGCTTTCTTT
J gene: TRBJ2-4; clone size: .; V gene: TRBV30; D gene: .; CDR3 protein: CACGEFGNIQYF; CDR3 DNA: TGTGCCTGCGGGGAGTTCGGGAACATTCAGTACTTC
J gene: TRBJ1-1; clone size: .; V gene: TRBV7-9; D gene: .; CDR3 protein: CASSLMAGTNTEAFF; CDR3 DNA: TGTGCCAGCAGCCTGATGGCGGGGACGAACACTGAAGCTTTCTTT
J gene: TRBJ2-4; clone size: .; V gene: TRBV18; D gene: TRBD1; CDR3 protein: CASSPPDRTLAKNIQYF; CDR3 DNA: TGTGCCAGCTCACCACCGGACAGGACCCTAGCCAAAAACATTCAGTACTTC
J gene: TRBJ2-7; clone size: .; V gene: TRBV7-9; D gene: .; CDR3 protein: CASSSRDNYPVEQYF; CDR3 DNA: TGTGCCAGCAGCTCCCGGGACAACTATCCCGTCGAGCAGTACTTC
J gene: TRBJ2-5; clone size: .; V gene: TRBV7-8; D gene: .; CDR3 protein: CASSLAGGETQYF; CDR3 DNA: TGTGCCAGCAGCTTAGCAGGGGGAGAGACCCAGTACTTC
J gene: TRBJ2-6; clone size: .; V gene: TRBV27; D gene: .; CDR3 protein: CASTPSGANVLTF; CDR3 DNA: TGTGCCAGCACTCCCTCTGGGGCCAACGTCCTGACTTTC
J gene: TRBJ1-1; clone size: .; V gene: TRBV2; D gene: TRBD1; CDR3 protein: CASRDRGPRETEAFF; CDR3 DNA: TGTGCCAGCAGGGACAGGGGGCCGAGGGAAACTGAAGCTTTCTTT
J gene: TRBJ2-7; clone size: once; V gene: TRBV10-3; D gene: TRBD2; CDR3 protein: CAISRAGGSYEQYF; CDR3 DNA: TGTGCCATCAGCCGAGCGGGAGGTTCCTACGAGCAGTACTTC